This TCR beta chain was observed in a study of siplizumab effects on memory and regulatory T cells. Points from the study as a whole: No naive or memory phenotype could be assigned to roughly 75-95% of proliferating clones. Siplizumab significantly lowered the alloreactive sequences that could be traced to unstimulated CD4+ memory cells.

Comment on this clone: Its antigen remains unidentified.

This CDR3 is 13 amino acids long. V was shortened by 9 bases and J by 4 bases, with 13 bases between the two germline ends. CDR1 is MNHEY, CDR2 SVGAGI, per germline. TCRdb's copy holds only in-frame clones and misses some; the assay was immunoSEQ multiplex PCR. The sample holds approximately 91,000 clones, just under 95% seen once. The TCR was taken from a human donor in good health. Sequencing was carried out using CD8+ T cells sorted from blood. This sequence joins TRBV6-5 and TRBJ2-1, with D maybe TRBD2 (7 bases). CDR3 protein: CASRGARYNEQFF. In nucleotides, the CDR3 is TGTGCCAGTCGGGGGGCGCGGTACAATGAGCAGTTCTTC.